These 18 T cell receptor beta chains originate from one sample sequenced in a study of cytomegalovirus exposure and HLA in healthy donors. Researchers ran the PCR with 60 Vbeta and 13 Jbeta primers. The assay was immunoSEQ multiplex PCR, and TCRdb's table has in-frame clones only and misses some. Of about 140,000 clones listed, over 70% are singletons. The sequenced sample was PBMCs. Receptors were obtained from a woman between 40 and 55 years old in good health and CMV-seronegative.

The rearrangement uses TRBV11-3 and TRBJ2-5; 7 nucleotides agree with TRBD2. CDR3 size: 15 residues. J was trimmed by 5 bases and V by 3 bases; bases with no gene match: 9. CDR1 is SGHNT and CDR2 is YENEEA in the germline V gene. The CDR3 here is CASSFSPGGWETQYF. CDR3 nucleotides: TGTGCCAGCAGCTTTTCCCCGGGGGGATGGGAGACCCAGTACTTC.

The J gene is TRBJ1-1, the V gene TRBV5-1; D gene ambiguous. The CDR3 length is 15 residues. Germline CDR1 is SGHRS and CDR2 is YFSETQ. The V and J ends lost 7 bases and 2 bases respectively, with 18 bases between them. The chain's CDR3 is CASAIGVRENTEAFF. The DNA of the CDR3 is TGCGCCAGCGCAATCGGGGTTCGGGAAAACACTGAAGCTTTCTTT.

This chain links TRBV2 with TRBJ2-2; tentatively, D is TRBD2 (5 bases). This CDR3 spans 13 amino acids. Trimming stripped 7 bases from V and 2 bases from J, with 8 bases between. CDR1 and CDR2 (germline): SNHLY, FYNNEI. The CDR3, as DNA: TGTGCCAGCATGGAGGCAAACACCGGGGAGCTGTTTTTT. It translates to CASMEANTGELFF.

The chain couples TRBV7-2 to TRBJ1-4; D is ambiguous. CDR1 and CDR2 from the germline V gene are SGHTA and FQGNSA. CDR3 size: 15 residues. Trimming removed 4 bases at V and 6 bases at J, with 15 bases between. The CDR3 is CASSSGRQTYEKLFF. DNA of the CDR3: TGTGCCAGCAGCTCGGGGAGGCAGACCTATGAAAAACTGTTTTTT.

This clone was counted a few times. The chain joins TRBV27 to TRBJ2-7, with D perhaps TRBD1 (6 bases). Germline V gene lookup returns CDR1 MNHEY and CDR2 SMNVEV (reference sequence). V was pared by 6 bases and J by 2 bases, with 17 bases between. The CDR3 contains 15 residues. The CDR3 spells CASSRKSRGPYEQYF. CDR3 nucleotide sequence: TGTGCCAGCAGCAGGAAGAGCAGGGGACCCTACGAGCAGTACTTC.

The chain joins TRBV7-8 to TRBJ2-3; 9 nucleotides agree with TRBD2. Germline V gene lookup returns CDR1 SGHVS and CDR2 FQNEAQ. V shed 9 bases and J 1 base; nucleotides not matched to a gene: 5. This CDR3 is 14 amino acids long. The CDR3 spells CASRLAGRTDTQYF. DNA for the CDR3: TGTGCCAGTCGTCTAGCGGGGCGCACAGATACGCAGTATTTT.

The gene calls are TRBV19 and TRBJ1-3; D is ambiguous. From germline, CDR1 is LNHDA and CDR2 SQIVND (reference sequence). CDR3 length: 15 residues. V was clipped by 0 bases and J by 3 bases, with 9 bases between them. The DNA of the CDR3 is TGTGCCAGTAGTATAGATCCGAGGATTGGAAACACCATATATTTT. Residues: CASSIDPRIGNTIYF.

The chain employs TRBV6-5 and TRBJ2-5, with TRBD2 identical over 13 bases. After removal of 5 bases from V and 5 bases from J, the junction contained 5 bases not matched to a gene. This CDR3 has 15 amino acids. The germline V gene encodes CDR1 MNHEY and CDR2 SVGAGI. CDR3 DNA: TGTGCCAGCAGTCCCGGACTAGCGGGAGTGGAGACCCAGTACTTC. Protein sequence: CASSPGLAGVETQYF.

The J gene is TRBJ2-1, the V gene TRBV4-1; D unclear. The CDR3 is 13 residues long. CDR1 and CDR2 (germline): MGHRA, YSYEKL. V lost 7 bases and J lost 3, with 10 bases in between. The CDR3 sequence: CASMGSNYNEQFF. Written as DNA, the CDR3 is TGCGCCAGCATGGGCAGTAACTACAATGAGCAGTTCTTC.

V gene TRBV28 combines with J gene TRBJ1-5, with 7 bases identical to TRBD1. The V and J ends lost 6 bases and 5 bases, in that order; junction bases with no gene match: 10. There are 15 residues in the CDR3. The V gene's germline CDR1 is MDHEN and CDR2 SYDVKM. The CDR3: CASRLWGQRDQPQHF. CDR3 nucleotide sequence: TGTGCCAGCAGACTGTGGGGACAGAGAGATCAGCCCCAGCATTTT.

This chain connects TRBV5-1 to TRBJ2-3, with 9 bases that match TRBD2. V was pared by 0 bases and J by 5 bases, with 7 bases of the junction left unmatched. Germline CDR1 SGHRS, CDR2 YFSETQ. The CDR3 covers 16 residues. The CDR3 loop is CASSLGSGGGKDTQYF. The DNA for the CDR3 is TGCGCCAGCAGCTTGGGTAGCGGGGGTGGTAAAGATACGCAGTATTTT.

This clone turned up a few times. This chain uses TRBV19 with TRBJ1-5, with D perhaps matching TRBD1 (5 bases). Germline-derived CDR1 and CDR2 are LNHDA and SQIVND (reference sequence). Trimming took off 9 bases at V and 2 bases at J, with 14 bases between the two ends. There are 14 residues in the CDR3. CDR3 residues: CASRGGTGNQPQHF. Written as DNA, the CDR3 is TGTGCCAGCCGGGGGGGAACCGGCAATCAGCCCCAGCATTTT.

The rearrangement uses TRBV27 and TRBJ1-5, with D perhaps TRBD1 (5 bases). Germline V CDR1 and CDR2: MNHEY, SMNVEV (reference sequence). The V and J ends lost 2 bases and 7 bases respectively, with 15 bases between them. The CDR3 consists of 15 residues. The CDR3 nucleotides are TGTGCCAGCAGTTTAGGGGCGCGGGGTGGCCAGCCCCAGCATTTT. Its protein is CASSLGARGGQPQHF.

The chain uses TRBV4-3 and TRBJ2-7, with 8 positions matching TRBD2. The CDR3 is 17 amino acids. The J segment lost 3 bases and the V segment lost 0 bases, leaving 10 bases of the junction unmatched. The germline gives CDR1 LGHNA, CDR2 YSLEER. CDR3 amino acids: CASSQDPPGLVGYEQYF. In DNA form, the CDR3 reads TGCGCCAGCAGCCAAGATCCCCCGGGACTAGTTGGCTACGAGCAGTACTTC.

The rearrangement uses TRBV7-9 and TRBJ2-5; TRBD1 aligns across 9 bases. The J segment lost 3 bases and the V segment lost 0 bases, leaving 2 bases of the junction unmatched. This CDR3 contains 15 residues. Germline V gene data show CDR1 as SEHNR and CDR2 as FQNEAQ (reference sequence). CDR3: CASSLATGGKETQYF. The CDR3 DNA is TGTGCCAGCAGCTTAGCAACAGGGGGCAAAGAGACCCAGTACTTC.

The CDR3 here is CASGQGFQPQHF. The CDR3 DNA reads TGTGCCAGCGGACAGGGGTTTCAGCCCCAGCATTTT. J is TRBJ1-5 and V is TRBV2; TRBD1 aligns across 9 bases. The CDR3 extends over 12 amino acids. Germline values: CDR1 SNHLY, CDR2 FYNNEI. V gave up 8 bases and J gave up 6 bases; unmatched junction bases: 2.

This clone was recorded a few times. This sequence joins TRBV15 and TRBJ2-1; a weak D match, TRBD2 (5 bases). Germline assignment: CDR1 LNHNV and CDR2 YYDKDF (reference sequence). This CDR3 comprises 17 residues. Trimming took 2 bases from V and 5 from J, leaving 19 bases between them. Written as DNA, the CDR3 is TGTGCCACCAGCAGAAAAATTAGCGCGGCCTTTGACAATGAGCAGTTCTTC. Its protein is CATSRKISAAFDNEQFF.

This clone was seen more than once but under ten times. The J gene is TRBJ1-2, the V gene TRBV9, with 9 bases aligning to TRBD1. Germline V gene data show CDR1 as SGDLS and CDR2 as YYNGEE. The V segment lost 3 bases and the J segment 4 bases; nucleotides outside the gene matches: 7. The CDR3 has 15 residues. CDR3 residues: CASSDRDRVGYGYTF. The CDR3 DNA sequence: TGTGCCAGCAGCGACCGGGACAGGGTTGGCTATGGCTACACCTTC. Based on the CDR3 plus reference TRBV9 and TRBJ1-2, the full variable domain is DSGVTQTPKHLITATGQRVTLRCSPRSGDLSVYWYQQSLDQGLQFLIQYYNGEERAKGNILERFSAQQFPDLHSELNLSSLELGDSALYFCASSDRDRVGYGYTFGSGTRLTVV.